This TCR beta chain was profiled in a study of blood T cell repertoires in COVID-19. Across the whole study: There were acute and convalescent COVID-19 samples, and they came from the United States, Italy and Spain.

The CDR3 length is 17 residues. Germline CDR1 MNHNS, CDR2 SASEGT. The junction had 8 bases not matched to a gene; V was cut back by 3 bases and J by 0 bases. Authors' methods: Amplification with reference gene primers provided the estimates of nucleated cell counts. TCRdb's copy holds only in-frame clones and misses some; the assay was immunoSEQ multiplex PCR. The DNA was the basis for D and trimming; V, J and clone size are from that table. Of 170,000 or so clones in the sample, roughly 84% were seen once. The chain couples TRBV6-1 to TRBJ1-5; 7 nucleotides align to TRBD1. This sequence was found in a woman aged 60 to 75 with acute or convalescent COVID-19. The sequenced sample consisted of peripheral blood. The CDR3 reads CASSDAGTVYSNQPQHF. The DNA of the CDR3 is TGTGCCAGCAGTGATGCGGGGACAGTGTATAGCAATCAGCCCCAGCATTTT.